The 17 T cell receptor beta chains listed next were all sequenced from one sample in a study of CXCR3-negative and CXCR3-positive naive CD8 T cells. Each TRB cDNA library was prepared by 5' RACE (with UMI labels). From the 5' RACE reads, TCRdb lists one entry per CDR3 protein and no DNA. Its listing shows fewer than 55,000 distinct CDR3 sequences. The sequenced sample was naive CXCR3- CD8+ T cells from blood. Subset described: CD45RO-CCR7+CD27+CD95- naive CD8+ T cells lacking CXCR3 (TNR3-). These receptor sequences come from a human donor in good health. Some clones in this sample may be carry-over from other donors' samples.

The V gene is TRBV28, the J gene TRBJ2-1; the D call from TCRdb, TRBD1, cannot be confirmed without DNA. Germline CDR1 and CDR2: MDHEN and SYDVKM. This CDR3 contains 13 residues. CDR3 protein: CASSLPGYAEQFF.

J is TRBJ2-7 and V is TRBV28; TCRdb's D gene call, TRBD1, goes unchecked for lack of DNA. The CDR3 runs to 14 residues. Germline V gene sequence: CDR1 MDHEN, CDR2 SYDVKM. CDR3 in amino acids: CASRPRQGYYEQYF.

The chain couples TRBV12-3 or TRBV12-4 to TRBJ1-5. The CDR3 sequence is 14 residues long. The CDR3 sequence is CASSLGQTYQPQHF.

This clonotype is deemed medium-sized (0.01 to 0.1%) by its frequency. The V and J genes are TRBV29-1 and TRBJ2-7; TCRdb indicates TRBD1, and absent DNA this call remains unverified. Germline V lookup: CDR1 SQVTM, CDR2 ANQGSEA. This CDR3 has 12 amino acids. CDR3: CSIPARGYEQYF.

This chain joins TRBV27 and TRBJ2-2; TCRdb selects TRBD1, and the lack of DNA leaves this call unchecked. The CDR3 sequence is 15 residues long. Germline lookup yields CDR1 MNHEY and CDR2 SMNVEV (reference sequence). CDR3 loop: CASRLGGPNTGELFF.

The chain employs TRBV5-1 and TRBJ1-1. CDR3 size: 13 residues. Germline CDR1 SGHRS, CDR2 YFSETQ. This CDR3 reads CASSLSQPTEAFF.

This chain joins TRBV10-3 and TRBJ1-5; TCRdb returns TRBD1, unconfirmable since there is no DNA. This CDR3 region has 15 residues. The germline V gene has CDR1 ENHRY and CDR2 SYGVKD. The CDR3 spells CAISEGGQRNQPQHF.

This chain joins TRBV10-3 and TRBJ2-7. CDR3 length equals 13 residues. CDR1 is ENHRY and CDR2 is SYGVKD in the germline V gene. This chain's CDR3 is CAISLDGSYEQYF.

V usage is TRBV19 and J usage is TRBJ1-5; no DNA is available, so the TRBD1 call from TCRdb remains unchecked. The CDR3 runs 15 residues. Germline V CDR1 and CDR2: LNHDA, SQIVND (reference sequence). CDR3 loop: CATRQDAGGNQPQHF.

The chain recombines TRBV6-4 with TRBJ2-7; the TCRdb D gene call, TRBD1, has no DNA to confirm it. Looked up from germline, CDR1 is MRHNA and CDR2 is SNTAGT. CDR3 length equals 16 residues. CDR3 protein: CASSYSVGQGVYEQYF.

This chain joins TRBV12-3 or TRBV12-4 and TRBJ2-7; the TRBD1 assignment by TCRdb is unverifiable without DNA. The CDR3 runs to 13 residues. CDR3 protein: CASRKGQGYEQYF.

The CDR3 loop reads CASRPNLWDTQYF. The V and J genes are TRBV6-5 and TRBJ2-3. The germline V gene has CDR1 MNHEY and CDR2 SVGAGI. This CDR3 is 13 amino acids long.

The V gene is TRBV12-3 or TRBV12-4, the J gene TRBJ2-3; TCRdb gives TRBD1 as the D gene, but with no DNA this cannot be confirmed. The CDR3 length is 15 residues. CDR3 loop: CASSPGTESTDTQYF.

The chain recombines TRBV29-1 with TRBJ2-3; the D call from TCRdb, TRBD2, cannot be confirmed without DNA. This CDR3 spans 15 amino acids. Germline CDR1 reads SQVTM; CDR2 reads ANQGSEA. CDR3 protein: CSVEDWSGETDTQYF.

V is TRBV5-1 and J is TRBJ2-1; TCRdb reports TRBD2, a call that lacks DNA to check it against. Germline CDR1 SGHRS, CDR2 YFSETQ. The CDR3 covers 16 residues. CDR3: CASSQVEGPYYNEQFF.

The chain links TRBV20-1 to TRBJ2-3; the TCRdb D gene call, TRBD2, has no DNA to confirm it. This CDR3 spans 14 amino acids. CDR1 is DFQATT and CDR2 is SNEGSKA in the germline V gene (reference sequence). CDR3 residues: CSAPEGPTGDTQYF.

The rearrangement uses TRBV6-6 and TRBJ2-3; TCRdb's D call of TRBD2 is untestable without DNA. Germline CDR1 and CDR2: MNHNY and SVGAGI (reference sequence). This CDR3 is 16 amino acids long. The CDR3 loop reads CASSYVAHQGADTQYF.